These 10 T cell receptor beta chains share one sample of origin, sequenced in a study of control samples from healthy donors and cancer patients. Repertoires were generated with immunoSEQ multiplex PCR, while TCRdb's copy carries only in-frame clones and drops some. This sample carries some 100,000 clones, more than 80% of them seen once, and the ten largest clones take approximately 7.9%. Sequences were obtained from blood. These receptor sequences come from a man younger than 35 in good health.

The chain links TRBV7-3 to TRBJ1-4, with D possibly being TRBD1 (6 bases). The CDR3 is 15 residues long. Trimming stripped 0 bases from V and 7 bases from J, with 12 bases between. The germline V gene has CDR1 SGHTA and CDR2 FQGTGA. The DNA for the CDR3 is TGTGCCAGCAGCTTAACGGGGGGCGCCGGTGAAAAACTGTTTTTT. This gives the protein CASSLTGGAGEKLFF.

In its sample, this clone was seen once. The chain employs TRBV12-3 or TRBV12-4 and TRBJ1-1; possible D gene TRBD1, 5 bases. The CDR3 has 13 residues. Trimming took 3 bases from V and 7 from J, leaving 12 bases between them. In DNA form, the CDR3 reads TGTGCCAGCAGTTTCGGGACCGCTATTGAAGCTTTCTTT. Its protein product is CASSFGTAIEAFF.

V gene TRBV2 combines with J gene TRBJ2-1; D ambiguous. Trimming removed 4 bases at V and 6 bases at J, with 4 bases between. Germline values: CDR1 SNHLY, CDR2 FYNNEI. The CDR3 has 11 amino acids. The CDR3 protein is CASSGVNEQFF. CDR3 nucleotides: TGTGCCAGCAGTGGGGTCAATGAGCAGTTCTTC.

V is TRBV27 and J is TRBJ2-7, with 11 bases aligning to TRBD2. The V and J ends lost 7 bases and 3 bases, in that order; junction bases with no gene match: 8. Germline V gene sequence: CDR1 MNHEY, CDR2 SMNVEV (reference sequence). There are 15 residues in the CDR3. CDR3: CASTRVAGGFYEQYF. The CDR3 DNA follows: TGTGCCAGCACGAGAGTAGCGGGAGGGTTCTACGAGCAGTACTTC.

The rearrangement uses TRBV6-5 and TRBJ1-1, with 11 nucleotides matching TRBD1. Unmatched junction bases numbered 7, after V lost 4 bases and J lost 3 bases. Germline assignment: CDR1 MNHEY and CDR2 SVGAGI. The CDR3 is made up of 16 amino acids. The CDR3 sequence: CASSFIPGQGDTEAFF. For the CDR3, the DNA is TGTGCCAGCAGTTTCATACCGGGACAGGGGGACACTGAAGCTTTCTTT.

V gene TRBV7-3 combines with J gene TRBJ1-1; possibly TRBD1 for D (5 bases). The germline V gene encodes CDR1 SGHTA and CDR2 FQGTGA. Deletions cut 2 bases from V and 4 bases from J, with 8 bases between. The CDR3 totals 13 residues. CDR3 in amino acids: CASSLYGGTEAFF. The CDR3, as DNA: TGTGCCAGCAGCTTATATGGGGGCACTGAAGCTTTCTTT.

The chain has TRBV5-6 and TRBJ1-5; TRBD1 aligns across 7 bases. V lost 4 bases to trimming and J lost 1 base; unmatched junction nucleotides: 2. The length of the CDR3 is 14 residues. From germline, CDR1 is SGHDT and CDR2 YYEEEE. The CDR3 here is CASSAGGSNQPQHF. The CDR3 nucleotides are TGTGCCAGCAGCGCAGGGGGGAGCAATCAGCCCCAGCATTTT.

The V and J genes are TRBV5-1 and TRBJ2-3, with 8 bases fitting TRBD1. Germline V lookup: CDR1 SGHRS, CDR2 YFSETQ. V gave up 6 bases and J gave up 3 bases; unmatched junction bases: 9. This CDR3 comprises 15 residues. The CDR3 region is CASNEKQGVTDTQYF. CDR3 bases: TGCGCCAGCAACGAAAAACAGGGGGTAACAGATACGCAGTATTTT.

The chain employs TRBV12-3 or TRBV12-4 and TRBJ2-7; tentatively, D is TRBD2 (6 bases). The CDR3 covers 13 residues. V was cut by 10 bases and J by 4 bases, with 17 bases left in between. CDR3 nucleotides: TGTGCCACCGCCGATAGCGGTCCTTACGAGCAGTACTTC. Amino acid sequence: CATADSGPYEQYF.

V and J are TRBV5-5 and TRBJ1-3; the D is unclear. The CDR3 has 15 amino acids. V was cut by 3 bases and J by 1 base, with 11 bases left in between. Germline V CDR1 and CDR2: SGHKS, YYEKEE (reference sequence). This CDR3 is CASSYGFGSGNTIYF. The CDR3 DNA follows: TGTGCCAGCAGCTATGGCTTTGGTTCTGGAAACACCATATATTTT.